This TCR beta chain was identified during a study of T cell responses to AZD1222 COVID-19 vaccine. Germline V gives CDR1 SGDLS, CDR2 YYNGEE. This CDR3 region has 15 residues. The germline V and J ends were trimmed by 2 bases and 0 bases, with 12 bases remaining between them. Here immunoSEQ multiplex PCR was the method, and the copy in TCRdb shows in-frame clones only, minus some. Among about 97,000 clones listed, around nine tenths were seen once. On this clone: Antigen: not known.

Overall study results and limits: Among those given AZD1222, only five or six were seropositive at baseline. Repertoire sampling occurred only after the peak T cell response.

This chain links TRBV9 with TRBJ2-7; the D call may be TRBD1 or TRBD2 (5 bases each). Sequenced material: peripheral blood, taken on day 0 of AZD1222 vaccination. This clonotype originated in an adult in good health. The CDR3 region is CASSVTWGTSYEQYF. CDR3 nucleotides: TGTGCCAGCAGCGTGACTTGGGGGACCTCCTACGAGCAGTACTTC.